These 6 T cell receptor beta chains came from one sample sequenced in a study of blood T cell repertoires in COVID-19. Generated by immunoSEQ multiplex PCR, the TCRdb table keeps only in-frame clones and is missing some. Of 250,000 or so clones detected, 86% appear once; the ten largest clones hold about 2.7%. Sequenced: PBMCs or T cells enriched from blood (not recorded which). The receptors come from a woman in her late teens or twenties who had recovered from COVID-19.

CDR3 protein: CASSLSTSGGSYEQYF. CDR3 DNA: TGTGCCAGCAGCTTGTCAACTAGCGGGGGATCCTACGAGCAGTACTTC. This rearrangement joins TRBV11-2 to TRBJ2-7; 11 nucleotides agree with TRBD2. From germline, CDR1 is SGHAT and CDR2 FQNNGV. The CDR3 is 16 residues long. V lost 3 bases to trimming and J lost 1 base; unmatched junction nucleotides: 5.

This clone was recorded a few times. This sequence joins TRBV5-5 and TRBJ1-5; no reliable D call. Trimming left V 0 bases short and J 9 bases short, with 13 bases between. The CDR3 is 14 residues long. Germline-derived CDR1 and CDR2 are SGHKS and YYEKEE (reference sequence). CDR3 sequence (DNA): TGTGCCAGCAGCTTGGTAGAAAGGCAGCGGCCCCAGCATTTT. It specifies CASSLVERQRPQHF.

V gene TRBV9 combines with J gene TRBJ2-1, with 8 bases matching TRBD1. The CDR3 sequence is 18 residues long. V dropped 3 bases and J dropped 8; count of bases not matched to a gene: 19. The germline CDR1 and CDR2 sequences are SGDLS and YYNGEE. The CDR3 DNA is TGTGCCAGCAGCGCCGGGGGACAGGCCCCTTTTAGAACTCATGAGCAGTTCTTC. Its protein is CASSAGGQAPFRTHEQFF.

The table lists this clone with a count of one. The gene calls are TRBV5-1 and TRBJ2-7, with a tentative D call TRBD2 (5 bases). This CDR3 spans 12 amino acids. The germline V and J ends were trimmed by 4 bases and 2 bases, with 7 bases remaining between them. The germline CDR1 and CDR2 sequences are SGHRS and YFSETQ. CDR3 sequence: CASSTGTYEQYF. Here the CDR3 DNA reads TGCGCCAGCAGCACGGGGACCTACGAGCAGTACTTC.

The rearrangement joins TRBV5-1 to TRBJ1-3; D unclear. Looked up from germline, CDR1 is SGHRS and CDR2 is YFSETQ. V lost 6 bases and J 2 bases, leaving 12 bases between the germline ends. The CDR3 loop spans 14 amino acids. The CDR3 loop reads CASKEVGPGNTIYF. CDR3 in DNA: TGCGCCAGCAAAGAGGTTGGCCCTGGAAACACCATATATTTT.

The chain is built from TRBV4-3 and TRBJ2-3; D perhaps matches TRBD1 (5 bases). Germline V gives CDR1 LGHNA, CDR2 YSLEER. This CDR3 region has 15 residues. Trimming shortened V by 4 bases and J by 0 bases, and 11 bases separated the two germline ends. The DNA for the CDR3 is TGCGCCAGCAGCCGAGGCCGACAGAGCACAGATACGCAGTATTTT. This gives the protein CASSRGRQSTDTQYF.